Given below is one TCR beta chain in context. This clone was counted only a few times. Its antigen is not yet known. Base qualities were left out, and no much larger clone turns up one base away. The library relied on the immunoSEQ multiplex PCR assay. TCRdb holds this immuneACCESS table with in-frame rearrangements only. Some clones are missing; in checked studies, unresolved V genes explain under half, and the rest has no known cause. The sample has roughly 34,000 clones on record, about 80% of them singletons. The ten largest clonotypes hold 1.3% of the sample. The germline V gene (reference sequence) provides CDR1 LNHDA and CDR2 SQIVND. Trimming at the junction amounts to 5 bases on V and 11 bases on J, and the germline ends lie 16 bases apart. The CDR3 sequence holds 14 residues, the cysteine and phenylalanine included. Solely the CDR3 DNA is kept, with 42 bases framed from the first base. The entry originates in a study of T cells in narcolepsy (dated 2018 in TCRdb). At the level of the whole study: Healthy control donors were enrolled in the study alongside patients who had narcolepsy type 1 or type 2 (NT1, NT2). The study used TCR Vbeta sequencing to track clonotypes in blood and CSF while looking for autoreactive T cells in narcolepsy patients that target self-antigens of hypocretin neurons (hypocretin, TRIB2). What the work shows at the level of the full study, not this receptor alone: In plots comparing CSF and blood CD4+ T cell clonotypes from the same patient, HCRT-specific and TRIB2-specific autoreactive clonotypes were highlighted. Autoreactive clonotypes were reported to be detected serially in the blood of the same patients and of different patients, but not in the blood of healthy controls. No sequences matching autoreactive T cell clones were present in some of the blood memory CD4+ repertoires from patients and controls. Numbers of sequenced blood memory CD4+ clonotypes were comparable, with averages of about 41,000 in patients and approximately 33,000 in controls.

For TCR Vbeta sequencing, memory CD4+ T cells were sorted ex vivo from the peripheral blood of both healthy controls and narcolepsy patients. The rearrangement joined TRBV19 to TRBJ1-6, with no D gene named confidently. The receptor's source is a human donor with narcolepsy. The specimen was CD45RA- memory CD4+ T cells from PBMCs. The cell subset or site label of this sample denotes: memory T cells sorted ex vivo from peripheral blood. The CDR3 reads CASSETPRGPPLHF. The DNA reads TGTGCCAGTAGTGAGACCCCTCGGGGTCCACCCCTCCACTTT.